The 7 T cell receptor delta chains below all came from one sample that was sequenced in a study of gamma-delta chains in newborns, infants, children. TCRdb fed the reads to CATT. The data show roughly 2,400 delta-chain clones, with around 9.9% seen just once and around 15% held by the top ten. The specimen was blood. The receptors were gathered from a child who was a newborn, infant or young child, either healthy, febrile or measles-vaccinated (not recorded which).

The chain's CDR3 is CATLLLGDSSWDTRQMFF. Written as DNA, the CDR3 is TGTGCCACCTTGCTACTGGGGGATAGCTCCTGGGACACCCGACAGATGTTTTTC. The J gene is TRDJ3, the V gene TRDV2, with 11 bases identical to TRDD3. The CDR3 is 18 residues long. Germline V CDR1 and CDR2: GEAIGNYY, EKD. J gave up 0 bases and V 9 bases, and 9 bases lay outside the gene matches.

This clone occurred a few times. The protein held in TCRdb is that of a much larger clone and does not match this DNA's translation at residue 8, likely because of a read error; the protein shown is translated from the DNA. The J gene is TRDJ1, the V gene TRDV2; 8 nucleotides line up with TRDD3. Germline V gives CDR1 GEAIGNYY, CDR2 EKD. This CDR3 is built from 17 residues. J was trimmed by 9 bases and V by 3 bases; bases with no gene match: 20. The CDR3 bases are TGTGCCTGTGACCATATCCTCGCGCTGGGGGAAAGGAGGGAACTCATCTTT. The encoded protein is CACDHILALGERRELIF.

As regards this clone: Just one base apart from a much larger clone, this may be a read error. The sample carries other DNA sequences with the same CDR3. V usage is TRDV2 and J usage is TRDJ1, with a possible D match to TRDD3 (6 bases). The CDR3 contains 15 residues. With 0 bases removed from V and 5 bases from J, the gap between germline ends came to 15 bases. Germline CDR1 and CDR2: GEAIGNYY and EKD. The CDR3 protein is CACDTVGVSTDKLIF. CDR3 DNA: TGTGCCTGTGACACCGTGGGGGTTTCCACTGATAAACTCATCTTT.

V and J are TRDV2 and TRDJ3, with TRDD2 as a possible D gene (5 bases). Between the trimmed V and J ends, which lost 9 bases and 0 bases, there was a span of 17 bases. Germline lookup yields CDR1 GEAIGNYY and CDR2 EKD. There are 17 residues in the CDR3. The CDR3 spells CASFEAFISWDTRQMFF. In DNA, the CDR3 is TGTGCCAGCTTCGAGGCCTTCATCTCCTGGGACACCCGACAGATGTTTTTC.

This clone was seen a few times. The same CDR3 arises from other DNA sequences in this sample as well. This sequence joins TRDV2 and TRDJ2, with 8 bases lining up with TRDD3. Per germline, CDR1 GEAIGNYY and CDR2 EKD. Losses at the gene ends were 9 bases for V and 0 bases for J; bases not matched to a gene: 5. CDR3 length equals 14 residues. CDR3 bases: TGTGCCATACTGGGGGCTACTTTGACAGCACAACTCTTCTTT. Protein: CAILGATLTAQLFF.

This clone was picked up a small number of times. The chain employs TRDV1 and TRDJ1; TRDD3 matches 7 bases. Trimming took 4 bases from V and 0 from J; bases not matched to a gene: 11. Per germline, CDR1 TSWWSYY and CDR2 QGS. The CDR3 spans 17 residues. CDR3 in DNA: TGTGCTCTTGGGGCCCACTTTCGTGGGATACACACCGATAAACTCATCTTT. Encoded protein: CALGAHFRGIHTDKLIF.

This clone is termed medium-sized. V gene TRDV2 combines with J gene TRDJ1; TRDD3 agrees at 9 bases. J was trimmed by 0 bases and V by 0 bases; bases with no gene match: 19. The CDR3 totals 21 residues. CDR1 and CDR2 (germline): GEAIGNYY, EKD. CDR3 protein: CACDTLHNWGTLATYTDKLIF. The CDR3 region has the DNA TGTGCCTGTGACACCCTCCATAACTGGGGGACTCTTGCTACGTACACCGATAAACTCATCTTT.